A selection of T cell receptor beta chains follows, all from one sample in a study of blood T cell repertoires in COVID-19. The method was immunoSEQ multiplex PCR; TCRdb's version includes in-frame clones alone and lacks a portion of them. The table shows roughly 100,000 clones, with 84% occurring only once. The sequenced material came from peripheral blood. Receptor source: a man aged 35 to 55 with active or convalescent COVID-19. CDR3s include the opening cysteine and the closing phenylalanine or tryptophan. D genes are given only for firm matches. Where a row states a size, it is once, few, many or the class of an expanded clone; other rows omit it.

CDR3aa: CASSLGRGTEAFF
CDR3nt: TGTGCCAGCAGCTTAGGCAGGGGGACTGAAGCTTTCTTT
abundance: .
j_gene: TRBJ1-1
d_gene: TRBD1
v_gene: TRBV11-2

CDR3aa: CAWSVLTRGTGKGYTF
CDR3nt: TGTGCCTGGAGTGTCCTCACGCGTGGGACAGGGAAGGGCTACACCTTC
abundance: .
j_gene: TRBJ1-2
d_gene: TRBD1
v_gene: TRBV30

CDR3aa: CGAGANSPLHF
CDR3nt: TGTGGGGCTGGGGCCAATTCACCCCTCCACTTT
abundance: .
j_gene: TRBJ1-6
d_gene: .
v_gene: TRBV30

CDR3aa: CASRVTGGLSGNTIYF
CDR3nt: TGTGCCAGCAGGGTAACAGGGGGTCTCTCTGGAAACACCATATATTTT
abundance: .
j_gene: TRBJ1-3
d_gene: TRBD1
v_gene: TRBV2

CDR3aa: CASSLSSDRGYNSPLHF
CDR3nt: TGTGCCAGCAGTTTATCTTCCGACAGGGGCTATAATTCACCCCTCCACTTT
abundance: once
j_gene: TRBJ1-6
d_gene: TRBD1
v_gene: TRBV27

CDR3aa: CASSTQGSSEKLFF
CDR3nt: TGTGCCAGCAGCACGCAGGGGAGTAGCGAAAAACTGTTTTTT
abundance: .
j_gene: TRBJ1-4
d_gene: .
v_gene: TRBV7-9

CDR3aa: CASSPWVREHKTGNTIYF
CDR3nt: TGTGCCAGCAGCCCATGGGTCCGGGAGCATAAGACAGGAAACACCATATATTTT
abundance: few
j_gene: TRBJ1-3
d_gene: .
v_gene: TRBV5-5

CDR3aa: CASSLGQSTNEKLFF
CDR3nt: TGTGCCAGCAGCTTGGGACAGTCAACTAATGAAAAACTGTTTTTT
abundance: .
j_gene: TRBJ1-4
d_gene: TRBD1
v_gene: TRBV9

CDR3aa: CASSAWTAYEQYF
CDR3nt: TGTGCCAGCAGTGCCTGGACAGCCTACGAGCAGTACTTC
abundance: .
j_gene: TRBJ2-7
d_gene: .
v_gene: TRBV6-2/TRBV6-3

CDR3aa: CASSLHSLENTGELFF
CDR3nt: TGTGCCAGCAGCCTTCACAGCCTGGAGAACACCGGGGAGCTGTTTTTT
abundance: .
j_gene: TRBJ2-2
d_gene: .
v_gene: TRBV7-3

CDR3aa: CASSGQGPPRTQYF
CDR3nt: TGTGCCAGCAGCGGTCAGGGGCCCCCGAGGACCCAGTACTTC
abundance: .
j_gene: TRBJ2-5
d_gene: .
v_gene: TRBV11-2

CDR3aa: CASRDTDKNTEAFF
CDR3nt: TGTGCCAGCAGGGATACCGACAAGAACACTGAAGCTTTCTTT
abundance: many
j_gene: TRBJ1-1
d_gene: .
v_gene: TRBV6-4

CDR3aa: CASRDRDREKLFF
CDR3nt: TGTGCCAGCAGAGACCGGGACAGGGAAAAACTGTTTTTT
abundance: .
j_gene: TRBJ1-4
d_gene: TRBD1
v_gene: TRBV6-5

CDR3aa: CASSTGTGAIPLKNIQYF
CDR3nt: TGTGCCAGCAGCACCGGGACAGGGGCCATCCCACTCAAAAACATTCAGTACTTC
abundance: .
j_gene: TRBJ2-4
d_gene: TRBD1
v_gene: TRBV7-9

CDR3aa: CASSPPSVQVEAFF
CDR3nt: TGTGCCAGCTCACCACCTAGTGTACAGGTTGAAGCTTTCTTT
abundance: .
j_gene: TRBJ1-1
d_gene: .
v_gene: TRBV18

CDR3aa: CASIERTGAYEQYF
CDR3nt: TGTGCCAGCATTGAAAGGACAGGGGCCTACGAGCAGTACTTC
abundance: .
j_gene: TRBJ2-7
d_gene: TRBD1
v_gene: TRBV6-1

CDR3aa: CASRTGGSYEQYF
CDR3nt: TGTGCCAGCAGAACAGGGGGTTCCTACGAGCAGTACTTC
abundance: .
j_gene: TRBJ2-7
d_gene: TRBD1
v_gene: TRBV6-5

CDR3aa: CASRGGDTGELFF
CDR3nt: TGTGCCAGCCGGGGGGGCGACACCGGGGAGCTGTTTTTT
abundance: .
j_gene: TRBJ2-2
d_gene: TRBD2
v_gene: TRBV7-2

CDR3aa: CASSQGAYEQYF
CDR3nt: TGTGCCAGCAGTCAGGGGGCCTACGAGCAGTACTTC
abundance: .
j_gene: TRBJ2-7
d_gene: TRBD1
v_gene: TRBV6-5

CDR3aa: CASSYSGQVNQPQHF
CDR3nt: TGTGCCAGCAGTTACTCGGGGCAGGTCAATCAGCCCCAGCATTTT
abundance: .
j_gene: TRBJ1-5
d_gene: .
v_gene: TRBV6-6

CDR3aa: CASSPRDTKETQYF
CDR3nt: TGTGCCAGCAGCCCCCGGGACACGAAAGAGACCCAGTACTTC
abundance: .
j_gene: TRBJ2-5
d_gene: .
v_gene: TRBV5-5

CDR3aa: CASSYRSYNSPLHF
CDR3nt: TGTGCCAGCAGTTACAGGTCCTATAATTCACCCCTCCACTTT
abundance: .
j_gene: TRBJ1-6
d_gene: .
v_gene: TRBV2

CDR3aa: CASGSDRGSDTQYF
CDR3nt: TGTGCCAGCGGATCGGACAGGGGGTCAGATACGCAGTATTTT
abundance: .
j_gene: TRBJ2-3
d_gene: TRBD1
v_gene: TRBV25-1

CDR3aa: CASSTDRGSSPLHF
CDR3nt: TGTGCCAGCAGCACCGACAGGGGAAGCTCACCCCTCCACTTT
abundance: .
j_gene: TRBJ1-6
d_gene: TRBD1
v_gene: TRBV5-4

CDR3aa: CASSQIPRSPLHF
CDR3nt: TGCGCCAGCAGCCAGATTCCCAGGTCACCCCTCCACTTT
abundance: .
j_gene: TRBJ1-6
d_gene: .
v_gene: TRBV4-3

CDR3aa: CASSSGTSGGADTQYF
CDR3nt: TGTGCCAGCAGTTCCGGGACTAGCGGGGGGGCAGATACGCAGTATTTT
abundance: many
j_gene: TRBJ2-3
d_gene: TRBD2
v_gene: TRBV6-2/TRBV6-3

CDR3aa: CSVELDRAANEKLFF
CDR3nt: TGCAGCGTTGAGCTGGACAGGGCGGCTAATGAAAAACTGTTTTTT
abundance: once
j_gene: TRBJ1-4
d_gene: TRBD1
v_gene: TRBV29-1

CDR3aa: CASSPQTGSGANVLTF
CDR3nt: TGTGCCAGCAGCCCGCAGACAGGGTCTGGGGCCAACGTCCTGACTTTC
abundance: .
j_gene: TRBJ2-6
d_gene: TRBD1
v_gene: TRBV7-9

CDR3aa: CASDDRGLRYGYTF
CDR3nt: TGTGCCAGTGATGACAGGGGGCTCCGCTATGGCTACACCTTC
abundance: .
j_gene: TRBJ1-2
d_gene: TRBD1
v_gene: TRBV19

CDR3aa: CASTPSRVGEKLFF
CDR3nt: TGTGCCAGCACCCCAAGCCGGGTTGGTGAAAAACTGTTTTTT
abundance: few
j_gene: TRBJ1-4
d_gene: .
v_gene: TRBV7-2

CDR3aa: CASSHSRLLAGGRSEQFF
CDR3nt: TGTGCCAGCAGTCACTCCCGTTTACTAGCGGGGGGGCGGAGTGAGCAGTTCTTC
abundance: .
j_gene: TRBJ2-1
d_gene: TRBD2
v_gene: TRBV6-2/TRBV6-3

CDR3aa: CASSQVSGGNTGELFF
CDR3nt: TGTGCCAGCAGCCAAGTAAGCGGGGGGAACACCGGGGAGCTGTTTTTT
abundance: .
j_gene: TRBJ2-2
d_gene: TRBD2
v_gene: TRBV4-2

CDR3aa: CASSVSGDPHYGYTF
CDR3nt: TGTGCCAGCAGCGTATCAGGGGACCCCCATTATGGCTACACCTTC
abundance: once
j_gene: TRBJ1-2
d_gene: .
v_gene: TRBV9

CDR3aa: CASSTGTGKIGYTF
CDR3nt: TGTGCCAGCAGCACCGGGACAGGGAAGATTGGCTACACCTTC
abundance: .
j_gene: TRBJ1-2
d_gene: TRBD1
v_gene: TRBV9

CDR3aa: CASSGAGGLGNEQFF
CDR3nt: TGTGCCAGCAGTGGAGCGGGGGGGCTGGGGAATGAGCAGTTCTTC
abundance: once
j_gene: TRBJ2-1
d_gene: TRBD2
v_gene: TRBV2

CDR3aa: CAITGQGNYGYTF
CDR3nt: TGTGCTATTACAGGACAGGGTAACTATGGCTACACCTTC
abundance: .
j_gene: TRBJ1-2
d_gene: TRBD1
v_gene: TRBV12-5

CDR3aa: CATVGVFGYTF
CDR3nt: TGTGCCACGGTTGGAGTGTTCGGCTACACCTTC
abundance: .
j_gene: TRBJ1-2
d_gene: .
v_gene: TRBV28

CDR3aa: CASSLGGVSNQPQHF
CDR3nt: TGTGCCAGCAGTTTGGGAGGGGTCAGCAATCAGCCCCAGCATTTT
abundance: .
j_gene: TRBJ1-5
d_gene: .
v_gene: TRBV6-5

CDR3aa: CATSDRTGVGGYTF
CDR3nt: TGTGCCACCAGTGATAGGACAGGGGTTGGTGGCTACACCTTC
abundance: .
j_gene: TRBJ1-2
d_gene: TRBD1
v_gene: TRBV24-1

CDR3aa: CASSQVPVGELFF
CDR3nt: TGCGCCAGCAGCCAAGTCCCCGTGGGGGAGCTGTTTTTT
abundance: .
j_gene: TRBJ2-2
d_gene: .
v_gene: TRBV4-3

CDR3aa: CASSLGQTSGNTIYF
CDR3nt: TGTGCCAGCAGCCTGGGACAGACCTCTGGAAACACCATATATTTT
abundance: .
j_gene: TRBJ1-3
d_gene: TRBD1
v_gene: TRBV11-1

CDR3aa: CASSVGGNTEAFF
CDR3nt: TGTGCCAGTAGTGTAGGGGGCAACACTGAAGCTTTCTTT
abundance: once
j_gene: TRBJ1-1
d_gene: TRBD1
v_gene: TRBV19

CDR3aa: CASSRTGGEQYF
CDR3nt: TGTGCCAGCTCACGCACAGGGGGCGAGCAGTACTTC
abundance: .
j_gene: TRBJ2-7
d_gene: TRBD1
v_gene: TRBV18

CDR3aa: CASSQDVLQGAQEQYF
CDR3nt: TGTGCCAGCAGCCAAGATGTGTTACAGGGGGCGCAGGAGCAGTACTTC
abundance: .
j_gene: TRBJ2-7
d_gene: TRBD1
v_gene: TRBV3-1/TRBV3-2

CDR3aa: CATNRGGDYGYTF
CDR3nt: TGTGCCACCAACCGAGGGGGGGACTATGGCTACACCTTC
abundance: .
j_gene: TRBJ1-2
d_gene: .
v_gene: TRBV6-4

CDR3aa: CASTFGTATDTQYF
CDR3nt: TGTGCCAGCACCTTCGGGACAGCTACAGATACGCAGTATTTT
abundance: .
j_gene: TRBJ2-3
d_gene: TRBD1
v_gene: TRBV5-4

CDR3aa: CATSDLRQGYEKLFF
CDR3nt: TGTGCCACCAGTGATTTGAGACAGGGTTATGAAAAACTGTTTTTT
abundance: .
j_gene: TRBJ1-4
d_gene: TRBD1
v_gene: TRBV24-1

CDR3aa: CASSILAGAGETQYF
CDR3nt: TGTGCCAGCAGCATCCTAGCGGGGGCGGGAGAGACCCAGTACTTC
abundance: .
j_gene: TRBJ2-5
d_gene: TRBD2
v_gene: TRBV7-3

CDR3aa: CASSGREGSGYTF
CDR3nt: TGTGCCAGCAGCGGGCGGGAGGGAAGCGGCTACACCTTC
abundance: .
j_gene: TRBJ1-2
d_gene: .
v_gene: TRBV7-3

CDR3aa: CATSGPSAGTGRTDTQYF
CDR3nt: TGTGCCACCAGTGGCCCCTCCGCCGGGACAGGGAGGACAGATACGCAGTATTTT
abundance: .
j_gene: TRBJ2-3
d_gene: TRBD1
v_gene: TRBV24-1

CDR3aa: CASSSGTGGDTQYF
CDR3nt: TGCGCCAGCAGCTCCGGGACTGGGGGGGATACGCAGTATTTT
abundance: .
j_gene: TRBJ2-3
d_gene: .
v_gene: TRBV5-1

CDR3aa: CSSRGPQNTEAFF
CDR3nt: TGCAGCTCGAGGGGGCCGCAGAACACTGAAGCTTTCTTT
abundance: .
j_gene: TRBJ1-1
d_gene: TRBD1
v_gene: TRBV29-1

CDR3aa: CASSYDGGVTDTQYF
CDR3nt: TGTGCCAGCAGTTACGACGGGGGGGTCACAGATACGCAGTATTTT
abundance: .
j_gene: TRBJ2-3
d_gene: TRBD2
v_gene: TRBV6-5